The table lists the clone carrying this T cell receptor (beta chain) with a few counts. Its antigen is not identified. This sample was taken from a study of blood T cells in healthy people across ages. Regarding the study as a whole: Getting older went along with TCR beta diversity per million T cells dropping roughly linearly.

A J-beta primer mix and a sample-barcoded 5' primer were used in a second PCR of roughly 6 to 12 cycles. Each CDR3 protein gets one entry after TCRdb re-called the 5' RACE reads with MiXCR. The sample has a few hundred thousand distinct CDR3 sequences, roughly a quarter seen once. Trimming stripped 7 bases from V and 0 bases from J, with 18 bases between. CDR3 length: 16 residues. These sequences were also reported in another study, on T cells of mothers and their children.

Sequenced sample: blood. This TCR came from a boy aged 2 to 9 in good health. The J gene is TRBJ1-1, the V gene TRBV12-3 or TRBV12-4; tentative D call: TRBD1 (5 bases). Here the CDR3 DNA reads TGTGCCAGCACTTCTTTGACAGAGGTTCTGAACACTGAAGCTTTCTTT. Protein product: CASTSLTEVLNTEAFF.